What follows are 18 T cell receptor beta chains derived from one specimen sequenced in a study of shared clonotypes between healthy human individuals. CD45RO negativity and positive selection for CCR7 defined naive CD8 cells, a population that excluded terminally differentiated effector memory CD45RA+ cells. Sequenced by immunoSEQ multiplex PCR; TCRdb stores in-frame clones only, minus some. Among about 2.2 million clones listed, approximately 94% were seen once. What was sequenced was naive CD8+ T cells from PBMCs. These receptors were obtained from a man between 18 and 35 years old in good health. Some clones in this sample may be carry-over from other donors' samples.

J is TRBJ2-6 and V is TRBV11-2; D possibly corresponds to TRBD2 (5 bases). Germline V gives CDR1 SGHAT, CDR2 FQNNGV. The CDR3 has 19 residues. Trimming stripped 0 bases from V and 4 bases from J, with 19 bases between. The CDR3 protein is CASSLEGASGFDGANVLTF. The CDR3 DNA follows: TGTGCCAGCAGCTTAGAGGGAGCCTCCGGGTTTGACGGGGCCAACGTCCTGACTTTC.

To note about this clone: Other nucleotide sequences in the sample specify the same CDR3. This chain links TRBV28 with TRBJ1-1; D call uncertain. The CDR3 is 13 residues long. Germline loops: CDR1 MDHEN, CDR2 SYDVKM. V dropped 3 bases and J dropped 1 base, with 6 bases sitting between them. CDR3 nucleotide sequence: TGTGCCAGCAGTTTGGTAGCGAACACTGAAGCTTTCTTT. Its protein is CASSLVANTEAFF. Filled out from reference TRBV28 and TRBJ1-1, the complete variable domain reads DVKVTQSSRYLVKRTGEKVFLECVQDMDHENMFWYRQDPGLGLRLIYFSYDVKMKEKGDIPEGYSVSREKKERFSLILESASTNQTSMYLCASSLVANTEAFFGQGTRLTVV.

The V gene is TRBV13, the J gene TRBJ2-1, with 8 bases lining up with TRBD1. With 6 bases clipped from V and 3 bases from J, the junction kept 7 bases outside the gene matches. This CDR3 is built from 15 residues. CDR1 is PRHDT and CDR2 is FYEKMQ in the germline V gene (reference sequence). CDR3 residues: CASSWGQADYNEQFF. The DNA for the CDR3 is TGTGCCAGCAGTTGGGGACAGGCCGACTACAATGAGCAGTTCTTC. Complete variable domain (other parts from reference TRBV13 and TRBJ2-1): AAGVIQSPRHLIKEKRETATLKCYPIPRHDTVYWYQQGPGQDPQFLISFYEKMQSDKGSIPDRFSAQQFSDYHSELNMSSLELGDSALYFCASSWGQADYNEQFFGPGTRLTVL.

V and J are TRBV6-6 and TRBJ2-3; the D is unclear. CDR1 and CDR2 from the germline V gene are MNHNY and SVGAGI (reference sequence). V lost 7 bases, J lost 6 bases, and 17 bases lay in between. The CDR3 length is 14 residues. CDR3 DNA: TGTGCCAGCATCCCGACACCGACTGATGATACGCAGTATTTT. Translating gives CASIPTPTDDTQYF.

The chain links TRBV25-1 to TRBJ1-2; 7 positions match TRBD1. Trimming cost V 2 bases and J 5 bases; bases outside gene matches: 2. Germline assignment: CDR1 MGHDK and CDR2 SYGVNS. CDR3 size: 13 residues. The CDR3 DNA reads TGTGCCAGCAGTGAAGACAGGGTTTATGGCTACACCTTC. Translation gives CASSEDRVYGYTF.

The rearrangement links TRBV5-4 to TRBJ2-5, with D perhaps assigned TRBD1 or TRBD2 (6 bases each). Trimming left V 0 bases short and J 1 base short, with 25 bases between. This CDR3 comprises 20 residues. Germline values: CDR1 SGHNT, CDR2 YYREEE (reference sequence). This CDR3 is CASSLVFDGVGGALQETQYF. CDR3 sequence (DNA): TGTGCCAGCAGCTTGGTCTTTGATGGTGTGGGGGGCGCACTCCAAGAGACCCAGTACTTC. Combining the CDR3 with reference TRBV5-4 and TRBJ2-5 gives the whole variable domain ETGVTQSPTHLIKTRGQQVTLRCSSQSGHNTVSWYQQALGQGPQFIFQYYREEENGRGNFPPRFSGLQFPNYSSELNVNALELDDSALYLCASSLVFDGVGGALQETQYFGPGTRLLVL.

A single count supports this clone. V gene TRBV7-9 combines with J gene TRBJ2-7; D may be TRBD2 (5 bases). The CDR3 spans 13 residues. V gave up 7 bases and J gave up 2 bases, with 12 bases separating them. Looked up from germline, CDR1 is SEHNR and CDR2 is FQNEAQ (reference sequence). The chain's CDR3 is CASIGSGTYEQYF. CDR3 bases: TGTGCCAGCATCGGCTCGGGGACCTACGAGCAGTACTTC.

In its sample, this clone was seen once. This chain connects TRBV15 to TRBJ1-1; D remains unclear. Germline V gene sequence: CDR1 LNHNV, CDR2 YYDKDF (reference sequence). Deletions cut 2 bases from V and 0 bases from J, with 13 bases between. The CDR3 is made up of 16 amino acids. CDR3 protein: CATSRLKTQMNTEAFF. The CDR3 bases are TGTGCCACCAGCAGACTTAAGACCCAAATGAACACTGAAGCTTTCTTT. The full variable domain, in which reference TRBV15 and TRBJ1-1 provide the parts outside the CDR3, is DAMVIQNPRYQVTQFGKPVTLSCSQTLNHNVMYWYQQKSSQAPKLLFHYYDKDFNNEADTPDNFQSRRPNTSFCFLDIRSPGLGDTAMYLCATSRLKTQMNTEAFFGQGTRLTVV.

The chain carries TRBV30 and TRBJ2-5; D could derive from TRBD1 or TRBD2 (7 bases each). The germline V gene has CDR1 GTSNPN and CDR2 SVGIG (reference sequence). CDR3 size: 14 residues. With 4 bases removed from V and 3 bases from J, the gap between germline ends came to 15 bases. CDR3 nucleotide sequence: TGTGCCTGGACGAGGGACAGCGGGAAAGAGACCCAGTACTTC. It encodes CAWTRDSGKETQYF.

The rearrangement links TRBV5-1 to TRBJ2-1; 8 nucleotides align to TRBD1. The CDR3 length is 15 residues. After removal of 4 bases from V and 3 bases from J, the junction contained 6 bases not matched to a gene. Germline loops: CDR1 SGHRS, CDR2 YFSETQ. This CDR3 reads CASSPPGGFYNEQFF. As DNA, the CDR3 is TGCGCCAGCAGCCCCCCAGGGGGCTTCTACAATGAGCAGTTCTTC.

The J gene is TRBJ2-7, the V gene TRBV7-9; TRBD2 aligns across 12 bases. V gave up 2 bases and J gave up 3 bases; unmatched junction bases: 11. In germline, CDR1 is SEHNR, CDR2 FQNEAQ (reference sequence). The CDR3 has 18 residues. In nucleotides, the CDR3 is TGTGCCAGCAGCTTAAATGAACTAGCGGGAGGACTGATCTACGAGCAGTACTTC. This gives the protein CASSLNELAGGLIYEQYF.

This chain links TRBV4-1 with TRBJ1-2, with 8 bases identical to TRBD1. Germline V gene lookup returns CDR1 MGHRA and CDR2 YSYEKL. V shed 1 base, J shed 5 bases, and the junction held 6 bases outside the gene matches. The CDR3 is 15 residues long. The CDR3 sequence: CASSQGQGFPYGYTF. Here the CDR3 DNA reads TGCGCCAGCAGCCAAGGACAGGGGTTCCCATATGGCTACACCTTC.

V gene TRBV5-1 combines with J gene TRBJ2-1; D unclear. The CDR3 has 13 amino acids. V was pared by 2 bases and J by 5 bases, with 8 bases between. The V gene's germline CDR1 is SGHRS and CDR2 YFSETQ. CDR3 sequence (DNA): TGCGCCAGCAGCTTCTGGCTTGACAATGAGCAGTTCTTC. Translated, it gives CASSFWLDNEQFF.

CDR3 DNA sequence: TGTGCCAGCAGCCCCCTGCTCGCGGCTGAAGCTTTCTTT. Its translation is CASSPLLAAEAFF. V gene TRBV7-9 combines with J gene TRBJ1-1, with unresolved D. Between the trimmed V and J ends, which lost 5 bases and 6 bases, there was a span of 13 bases. The germline V gene has CDR1 SEHNR and CDR2 FQNEAQ (reference sequence). CDR3 size: 13 residues. The variable domain in full, completed from reference TRBV7-9 and TRBJ1-1, reads DTGVSQNPRHKITKRGQNVTFRCDPISEHNRLYWYRQTLGQGPEFLTYFQNEAQLEKSRLLSDRFSAERPKGSFSTLEIQRTEQGDSAMYLCASSPLLAAEAFFGQGTRLTVV.

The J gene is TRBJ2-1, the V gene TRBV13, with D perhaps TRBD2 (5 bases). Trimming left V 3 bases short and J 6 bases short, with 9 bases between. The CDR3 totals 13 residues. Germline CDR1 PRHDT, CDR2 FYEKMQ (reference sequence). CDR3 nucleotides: TGTGCCAGCAGCTTTCCTAGCTCCAATGAGCAGTTCTTC. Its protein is CASSFPSSNEQFF.

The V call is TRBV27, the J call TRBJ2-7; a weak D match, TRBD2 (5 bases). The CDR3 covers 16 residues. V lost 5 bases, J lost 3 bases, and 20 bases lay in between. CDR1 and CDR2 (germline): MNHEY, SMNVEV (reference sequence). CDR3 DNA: TGTGCCAGCAGTCTCCTCCGGGCGCGGGCCCTCTACGAGCAGTACTTC. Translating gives CASSLLRARALYEQYF.

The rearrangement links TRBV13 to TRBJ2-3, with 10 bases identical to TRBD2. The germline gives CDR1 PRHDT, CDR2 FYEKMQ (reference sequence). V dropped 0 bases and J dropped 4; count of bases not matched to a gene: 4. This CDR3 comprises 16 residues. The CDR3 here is CASSLGPSGSADTQYF. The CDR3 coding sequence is TGTGCCAGCAGCTTAGGTCCTAGCGGGAGCGCAGATACGCAGTATTTT. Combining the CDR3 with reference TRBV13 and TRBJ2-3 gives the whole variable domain AAGVIQSPRHLIKEKRETATLKCYPIPRHDTVYWYQQGPGQDPQFLISFYEKMQSDKGSIPDRFSAQQFSDYHSELNMSSLELGDSALYFCASSLGPSGSADTQYFGPGTRLTVL.

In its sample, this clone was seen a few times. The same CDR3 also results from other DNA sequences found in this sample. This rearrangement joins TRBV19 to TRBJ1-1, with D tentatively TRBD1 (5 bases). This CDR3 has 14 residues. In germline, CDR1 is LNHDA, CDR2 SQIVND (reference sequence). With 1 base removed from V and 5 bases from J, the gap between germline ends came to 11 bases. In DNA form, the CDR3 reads TGTGCCAGTAGTATAGGGGGCTCGGGGACTGAAGCTTTCTTT. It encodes CASSIGGSGTEAFF. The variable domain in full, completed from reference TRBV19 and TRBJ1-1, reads DGGITQSPKYLFRKEGQNVTLSCEQNLNHDAMYWYRQDPGQGLRLIYYSQIVNDFQKGDIAEGYSVSREKKESFPLTVTSAQKNPTAFYLCASSIGGSGTEAFFGQGTRLTVV.